This T cell receptor (beta chain) was identified during a study of blood T cell repertoires in COVID-19. In the study overall: In each case, the material was cDNA or gDNA derived from T cells, B-cell-depleted T cells, or PBMCs.

Authors' data handling: Counts of nucleated cells, estimated from reference gene primer amplification, were obtained. Repertoires were generated with immunoSEQ multiplex PCR, while TCRdb's copy carries only in-frame clones and drops some. The DNA gave D and trimming, while V, J and clone size come from that table. The repertoire holds approximately 190,000 clones, with around 84% as singletons. This CDR3 is built from 16 residues. Germline trimming cut 5 bases from V and 0 bases from J; bases unmatched to any gene: 8. Germline values: CDR1 SGHTA, CDR2 FQGNSA. This chain links TRBV7-2 with TRBJ1-1, with 8 positions matching TRBD1. The clonotype originates from a young man with active or convalescent COVID-19. Sequencing was carried out using peripheral blood. The CDR3 spells CASSPRTGSMNTEAFF. The CDR3 bases are TGTGCCAGCAGCCCGAGGACAGGGAGCATGAACACTGAAGCTTTCTTT.